This T cell receptor (beta chain) is drawn from a study of Ad26.COV2.S vaccination and SARS-CoV-2 variants. Clones were read by immunoSEQ multiplex PCR, and TCRdb kept only the in-frame ones, dropping some. The profile shows roughly 460,000 clones, 80% to 90% of them singletons. The CDR3 contains 15 residues. Trimming pared 1 base from V and 4 bases from J, leaving 10 bases between. Germline loops: CDR1 LNHNV, CDR2 YYDKDF (reference sequence). Described treatment: roughly 20 received Ad26.COV2.S at low or high dose, single or two shots; about five received placebo; per-sample allocation not given. Day 63 following the first vaccine or placebo injection was when the samples were taken. This clone turned up a few times.

Sequencing used peripheral blood, obtained in a trial of Ad26.COV2.S vaccine versus placebo. The receptor comes from a person aged 18 to 59 who received the Ad26.COV2.S COVID-19 vaccine or a placebo. The rearrangement links TRBV15 to TRBJ2-2; D not certain. The chain's CDR3 is CATSRGLLGTGELFF. CDR3 nucleotide sequence: TGTGCCACCAGCAGAGGACTTCTCGGCACCGGGGAGCTGTTTTTT.